Listed below are T cell receptor beta chains from one sample, sequenced in a study of OX40 agonist ivuxolimab in advanced cancers. Here immunoSEQ multiplex PCR was the method, and the copy in TCRdb shows in-frame clones only, minus some. Of approximately 52,000 clones listed, 94% are singletons. Sequences were derived from CD4+ or CD8+ T cells sorted from blood, sampled in a trial of the OX40 agonist ivuxolimab. These TCRs come from an adult with an advanced solid tumor such as melanoma, head and neck, liver or kidney cancer. The CDR3 runs from the conserved cysteine through the conserved F or W.

len,v_gene,CDR3aa
15,TRBV2,CASSEYGARGYEQYF
15,TRBV4-3,CASSQEEGGHYEQYF
14,TRBV5-4,CASTLGQGSDTQYF
14,TRBV28,CASSLDSGPDTQYF
12,TRBV7-9,CASSSGNYEQYF
16,TRBV4-1,CASSPGPPGGAYEQYF
14,TRBV19,CASSTTGGFEKLFF
14,TRBV9,CASSEGLINTEAFF
13,TRBV6-6,CASSPVVAGELFF
14,TRBV28,CASKTSGISYEQYF
17,TRBV5-1,CASSSLVAKANTGELFF
14,TRBV15,CATSGGQGHNEQFF
12,TRBV30,CAGGTGEHEQYF